The 27 T cell receptor beta chains listed next were all sequenced from one sample in a study of control samples from healthy donors and cancer patients. Here immunoSEQ multiplex PCR was the method, and the copy in TCRdb shows in-frame clones only, minus some. This sample carries under 100,000 clones, approximately 88% of them seen once, and the ten largest clones take roughly a tenth. The source material was PBMCs. These receptors were collected from a woman aged 50 to 65 with colorectal cancer.

About this clone: Compared with germline, one end of the junction differs, possibly owing to a read error. V gene TRBV19 combines with J gene TRBJ2-3; 11 nucleotides agree with TRBD2. The germline V gene has CDR1 LNHDA and CDR2 SQIVND (reference sequence). CDR3 length: 15 amino acids. In DNA, the CDR3 is TGTGCCAGTAGGATAGCGGGGGGGAGCACAGATACGCAGTATTTT. This codes for CASRIAGGSTDTQYF.

The rearrangement uses TRBV10-3 and TRBJ1-6; the D gene is possibly TRBD1 (5 bases). Germline V lookup: CDR1 ENHRY, CDR2 SYGVKD. V was cut by 0 bases and J by 11 bases, with 8 bases left in between. The CDR3 is 13 amino acids. The CDR3 region is CAISESGGTPLHF. In nucleotides, the CDR3 is TGTGCCATCAGTGAGTCCGGGGGGACACCCCTCCACTTT.

The chain carries TRBV6-2 or TRBV6-3 and TRBJ2-3; TRBD2 aligns across 15 bases. Trimming at V came to 4 bases and at J to 6 bases, leaving 11 bases not matched to a gene. The CDR3 covers 18 residues. Germline CDR1 and CDR2: MNHEY and SVGEGT. CDR3 loop: CASSSLGLAGGREDTQYF. The CDR3 bases are TGTGCCAGCAGTTCGTTGGGACTAGCGGGGGGAAGAGAGGATACGCAGTATTTT.

This chain connects TRBV5-6 to TRBJ1-1; 8 bases align to TRBD1. Looked up from germline, CDR1 is SGHDT and CDR2 is YYEEEE. The CDR3 totals 13 residues. With V trimmed by 5 bases and J by 6 bases, 6 bases remained unmatched. The CDR3: CASSIQGEAEAFF. CDR3 sequence (DNA): TGTGCCAGCAGTATACAGGGGGAGGCTGAAGCTTTCTTT.

The rearrangement links TRBV6-4 to TRBJ2-1; perhaps TRBD2 as D (5 bases). The CDR3 extends over 13 amino acids. Germline loops: CDR1 MRHNA, CDR2 SNTAGT. V lost 3 bases and J 4 bases, leaving 7 bases between the germline ends. CDR3 DNA: TGTGCCAGCAGTGAGACTACTTACAATGAGCAGTTCTTC. Translation: CASSETTYNEQFF.

This chain connects TRBV5-1 to TRBJ1-5; TRBD1 aligns across 7 bases. The CDR3 is 15 residues long. V shed 4 bases, J shed 4 bases, and the junction held 8 bases outside the gene matches. Germline V lookup: CDR1 SGHRS, CDR2 YFSETQ. Here the CDR3 reads CASSPGAGGNQPQHF. The CDR3, as DNA: TGCGCCAGCAGCCCGGGGGCAGGGGGGAATCAGCCCCAGCATTTT.

The chain combines TRBV27 with TRBJ1-1; TRBD1 matches 8 bases. V lost 4 bases to trimming and J lost 3 bases; unmatched junction nucleotides: 7. The V gene's germline CDR1 is MNHEY and CDR2 SMNVEV (reference sequence). The CDR3 consists of 15 residues. The CDR3 DNA reads as TGTGCCAGCAGTTGGCGGACAGGGAGGGACACTGAAGCTTTCTTT. Amino acids: CASSWRTGRDTEAFF.

The chain is built from TRBV24-1 and TRBJ2-2, with 8 bases aligning to TRBD1. The V gene end was trimmed by 5 bases and the J gene end by 6 bases; junction bases not matched to a gene: 10. CDR1 is KGHDR and CDR2 is SFDVKD in the germline V gene. The CDR3 runs 16 residues. The DNA of the CDR3 is TGTGCCACCAGTGGTGCTGGCAGGGGGCCCGCCGGGGAGCTGTTTTTT. The encoded protein is CATSGAGRGPAGELFF.

The J gene is TRBJ1-6, the V gene TRBV9; no reliable D call. The CDR3 totals 12 residues. Germline values: CDR1 SGDLS, CDR2 YYNGEE. Trimming removed 3 bases from V and 7 bases from J, with 5 bases in between. The CDR3 reads CASSGRNSPLHF. The CDR3 DNA reads as TGTGCCAGCAGCGGAAGAAATTCACCCCTCCACTTT. The full variable domain, completed using reference TRBV9 and TRBJ1-6, is DSGVTQTPKHLITATGQRVTLRCSPRSGDLSVYWYQQSLDQGLQFLIQYYNGEERAKGNILERFSAQQFPDLHSELNLSSLELGDSALYFCASSGRNSPLHFGNGTRLTVT.

The chain joins TRBV5-1 to TRBJ2-1, with D hard to call. The CDR3 totals 8 residues. In germline, CDR1 is SGHRS, CDR2 YFSETQ. Between the trimmed V and J ends, which lost 10 bases and 7 bases, there was a span of 3 bases. The CDR3: CAENEQFF. In DNA form, the CDR3 reads TGCGCCGAGAATGAGCAGTTCTTC.

This chain uses TRBV6-6 with TRBJ1-5; TRBD1 matches at 8 bases. The CDR3 sequence is 15 residues long. Germline CDR1 is MNHNY and CDR2 is SVGAGI (reference sequence). V gave up 5 bases and J gave up 4 bases; unmatched junction bases: 7. The CDR3 DNA is TGTGCCAGCAGTCAGGGACAGGAGCTTAATCAGCCCCAGCATTTT. Translating it yields CASSQGQELNQPQHF.

As to this clone: In the same sample, other DNA sequences code for this CDR3. The chain employs TRBV19 and TRBJ1-3; D is unresolved. Per germline, CDR1 LNHDA and CDR2 SQIVND (reference sequence). Trimming shortened V by 3 bases and J by 0 bases, and 9 bases separated the two germline ends. The CDR3 covers 15 residues. CDR3 in amino acids: CASSIFGDSGNTIYF. The CDR3 DNA is TGTGCCAGTAGTATTTTCGGAGACTCTGGAAACACCATATATTTT.

This sequence joins TRBV5-1 and TRBJ1-1; D remains ambiguous. Germline V gene lookup returns CDR1 SGHRS and CDR2 YFSETQ. The CDR3 extends over 14 amino acids. V lost 0 bases and J lost 1, with 7 bases in between. As DNA, the CDR3 is TGCGCCAGCAGCTTGGACCCGCCGAACACTGAAGCTTTCTTT. Protein product: CASSLDPPNTEAFF.

The V call is TRBV30, the J call TRBJ1-1, with unresolved D. The CDR3 has 16 amino acids. With 2 bases removed from V and 0 bases from J, the gap between germline ends came to 16 bases. Germline CDR1 and CDR2: GTSNPN and SVGIG (reference sequence). Here the CDR3 DNA reads TGTGCCTGGAGTCCCCGGTTGGGGTTAATGAACACTGAAGCTTTCTTT. It translates to CAWSPRLGLMNTEAFF.

This sequence joins TRBV5-1 and TRBJ2-1, with 8 bases identical to TRBD1. With 0 bases clipped from V and 9 bases from J, the junction kept 5 bases outside the gene matches. Germline lookup yields CDR1 SGHRS and CDR2 YFSETQ. The CDR3 is 14 residues long. The CDR3 DNA reads TGCGCCAGCAGCTTGGCTGGACAGGGAGGTGAGCAGTTCTTC. Protein: CASSLAGQGGEQFF.

This chain uses TRBV10-3 with TRBJ2-1, with 7 bases lining up with TRBD2. V shed 4 bases, J shed 4 bases, and the junction held 19 bases outside the gene matches. Germline lookup yields CDR1 ENHRY and CDR2 SYGVKD. CDR3 length equals 19 residues. CDR3 region: CAISADRRELASRYNEQFF. CDR3 coding DNA: TGTGCCATCAGTGCCGACCGTAGGGAACTAGCGAGTAGGTACAATGAGCAGTTCTTC.

The DNA of the CDR3 is TGTGCCAGCAGCTTAGACGGCGGGGAACCTTACAATGAGCAGTTCTTC. Its translation is CASSLDGGEPYNEQFF. The V and J genes are TRBV7-3 and TRBJ2-1; D is possibly TRBD2 (6 bases). Looked up from germline, CDR1 is SGHTA and CDR2 is FQGTGA. The CDR3 is made up of 16 amino acids. Trimming pared 2 bases from V and 4 bases from J, leaving 15 bases between.

The rearrangement uses TRBV28 and TRBJ1-6; TRBD1 matches 11 bases. The CDR3 is made up of 15 amino acids. V lost 6 bases and J lost 10; bases outside the gene matches: 8. From germline, CDR1 is MDHEN and CDR2 SYDVKM. The CDR3 sequence is CASSRRGTGGSPLHF. In DNA form, the CDR3 reads TGTGCCAGCAGCCGCCGGGGGACAGGGGGATCACCCCTCCACTTT.

The chain combines TRBV30 with TRBJ1-5; TRBD1 aligns across 9 bases. Trimming at V came to 7 bases and at J to 6 bases, leaving 13 bases not matched to a gene. The germline V gene has CDR1 GTSNPN and CDR2 SVGIG (reference sequence). The CDR3 covers 15 residues. This CDR3 reads CALGLGTGSGQPQHF. In nucleotides, the CDR3 is TGTGCCTTGGGTCTCGGGACAGGGTCGGGTCAGCCCCAGCATTTT.

This chain joins TRBV3-1 (or the pseudogene TRBV3-2) and TRBJ2-5; weak D call: TRBD1 (5 bases). Germline V gene lookup returns CDR1 LGHDT and CDR2 YNNKEL (reference sequence). The ends were cut back, 4 bases at V and 5 bases at J, with 11 bases in the middle. The CDR3 totals 13 residues. The CDR3 sequence: CASSPPGKETQYF. CDR3 in DNA: TGTGCCAGCAGCCCCCCAGGGAAGGAGACCCAGTACTTC.

V gene TRBV27 combines with J gene TRBJ1-5; D perhaps matches TRBD1 (5 bases). This CDR3 has 15 residues. CDR1 and CDR2 from the germline V gene are MNHEY and SMNVEV (reference sequence). V lost 2 bases, J lost 6 bases, and 14 bases lay in between. CDR3 region: CASSLRLTGRQPQHF. DNA of the CDR3: TGTGCCAGCAGTTTACGGCTCACGGGACGTCAGCCCCAGCATTTT.

The J gene is TRBJ1-1, the V gene TRBV28, with 9 bases identical to TRBD1. The CDR3 runs 16 residues. V lost 7 bases, J lost 4 bases, and 13 bases stayed unmatched. CDR1 MDHEN and CDR2 SYDVKM come from the germline V gene. DNA of the CDR3: TGTGCCAGCAAACTGATGGGACAGGGCGTCGGCACTGAAGCTTTCTTT. Its protein is CASKLMGQGVGTEAFF.

This clone was detected a few times. The rearrangement links TRBV7-9 to TRBJ2-4; D ambiguous. The ends were cut back, 2 bases at V and 0 bases at J, with 14 bases in the middle. CDR1 SEHNR and CDR2 FQNEAQ come from the germline V gene (reference sequence). The CDR3 loop spans 17 amino acids. This CDR3 is CASSLSPTLLAKNIQYF. CDR3 in DNA: TGTGCCAGCAGCTTATCCCCCACTCTCCTAGCCAAAAACATTCAGTACTTC. Full variable domain (rest looked up from reference TRBV7-9 and TRBJ2-4): DTGVSQNPRHKITKRGQNVTFRCDPISEHNRLYWYRQTLGQGPEFLTYFQNEAQLEKSRLLSDRFSAERPKGSFSTLEIQRTEQGDSAMYLCASSLSPTLLAKNIQYFGAGTRLSVL.

The gene calls are TRBV5-4 and TRBJ2-5; weak D call: TRBD2 (6 bases). CDR3 length equals 14 residues. Germline values: CDR1 SGHNT, CDR2 YYREEE (reference sequence). Trimming took 0 bases from V and 5 from J, leaving 11 bases between them. The CDR3 DNA is TGTGCCAGCAGCTTGGCGGCTAGCGAGGAGACCCAGTACTTC. This sequence encodes CASSLAASEETQYF.

V gene TRBV3-1 (or the pseudogene TRBV3-2) combines with J gene TRBJ2-5, with no clear D. CDR1 is LGHDT, CDR2 YNNKEL, per germline (reference sequence). V shed 0 bases and J shed 5 bases, with 13 bases lying between them. The CDR3 is made up of 15 amino acids. The CDR3 loop is CASSQDWVAQETQYF. The CDR3 region has the DNA TGTGCCAGCAGCCAAGATTGGGTAGCACAGGAGACCCAGTACTTC.

This chain uses TRBV15 with TRBJ1-6; TRBD1 is a possible D gene (5 bases). The germline V and J ends were trimmed by 5 bases and 13 bases, with 15 bases remaining between them. From germline, CDR1 is LNHNV and CDR2 YYDKDF (reference sequence). The CDR3 contains 13 residues. CDR3 protein: CATSGQTVYPLHF. The CDR3 region has the DNA TGTGCCACCAGCGGTCAGACAGTTTATCCCCTCCACTTT. Complete variable domain (other parts from reference TRBV15 and TRBJ1-6): DAMVIQNPRYQVTQFGKPVTLSCSQTLNHNVMYWYQQKSSQAPKLLFHYYDKDFNNEADTPDNFQSRRPNTSFCFLDIRSPGLGDTAMYLCATSGQTVYPLHFGNGTRLTVT.

The chain couples TRBV20-1 to TRBJ2-1; either TRBD1 or TRBD2 may fit D (5 bases each). V dropped 3 bases and J dropped 0 bases, with 15 bases sitting between them. Germline CDR1 is DFQATT and CDR2 is SNEGSKA (reference sequence). This CDR3 comprises 16 residues. CDR3 in DNA: TGCAGTGCTAGTGGGGGTCTGGAGAGCTCCTACAATGAGCAGTTCTTC. Translation: CSASGGLESSYNEQFF.